The entry that follows covers one T cell receptor beta chain sequence. The method was immunoSEQ multiplex PCR; TCRdb's version includes in-frame clones alone and lacks a portion of them. The data hold approximately 170,000 clones, with approximately 82% observed a single time. This entry is derived from a study of blood T cell repertoires in COVID-19. About the study: Nucleic acid was either cDNA or gDNA, and it came from T cells, B-cell-depleted T cells, or PBMCs.

CDR1 is SGHRS and CDR2 is YFSETQ in the germline V gene. After removal of 2 bases from V and 4 bases from J, the junction contained 5 bases not matched to a gene. CDR3 size: 15 residues. Adults between roughly 18 and 89 years of age took part from 24 US areas. Sequenced sample: PBMCs or T cells enriched from blood (not recorded which). This TCR came from a woman aged 45-65 years who had recovered from COVID-19. The gene calls are TRBV5-1 and TRBJ1-5; 8 bases align to TRBD1. CDR3 sequence (DNA): TGCGCCAGCAGCTTTTCGGGACAGGCAAATCAGCCCCAGCATTTT. Its protein product is CASSFSGQANQPQHF.